This T cell receptor (beta chain) came from a study of blood T cell repertoires in COVID-19. Study processing details: The assay estimated nucleated cells by amplifying reference gene primers. Profiling relied on immunoSEQ multiplex PCR, and the TCRdb table lists in-frame clones only, not all of them. That table supplies the V and J calls and clone size; D and trimming were determined from the DNA. The sample contains some 140,000 clones, roughly four fifths of which appear only once. Participants' own reports of clinical history determined their cohort assignment. Cohort 3 donors were reported recovered after two negative PCRs, clearance, or symptom resolution. This clonotype was obtained from a man aged 25-40 years who had recovered from COVID-19. What was sequenced was PBMCs or T cells enriched from blood (not recorded which).

CDR3 DNA sequence: TGTGCCAGCCTTCAGGGGTCGTGGACCGGGGAGCTGTTTTTT. As protein: CASLQGSWTGELFF. The rearrangement links TRBV2 to TRBJ2-2; tentatively, D is TRBD1 (6 bases). The germline V and J ends were trimmed by 8 bases and 5 bases, with 15 bases remaining between them. The CDR3 has 14 amino acids. The V gene's germline CDR1 is SNHLY and CDR2 FYNNEI.